The next 20 T cell receptor beta chains were all read from a single sample in a study of technical replicates of blood from a handful of donors. Clones were sequenced by immunoSEQ multiplex PCR, and TCRdb holds only the in-frame ones, with some missing. Here the sample spans 91,000 or so clones, roughly 96% being singletons. Sequencing input: T cells isolated from PBMCs. These receptors were collected from a human donor in good health.

The genes are TRBV7-3 and TRBJ2-1, with TRBD1 as a possible D gene (6 bases). Trimming removed 4 bases at V and 0 bases at J, with 10 bases between. The germline CDR1 and CDR2 sequences are SGHTA and FQGTGA. The CDR3 consists of 15 residues. CDR3 region: CASSSDRSSYNEQFF. The CDR3 coding sequence is TGTGCCAGCAGCTCTGACAGGAGCTCCTACAATGAGCAGTTCTTC.

This rearrangement joins TRBV10-3 to TRBJ2-1, with TRBD2 identical over 9 bases. CDR1 and CDR2 (germline): ENHRY, SYGVKD. V was pared by 1 base and J by 3 bases, with 1 base of the junction left unmatched. CDR3 length: 15 residues. The CDR3 protein is CAISELAGVYNEQFF. DNA for the CDR3: TGTGCCATCAGTGAGTTAGCGGGGGTCTACAATGAGCAGTTCTTC.

This chain connects TRBV19 to TRBJ2-3; 11 positions agree with TRBD1. The length of the CDR3 is 16 residues. Germline V gene sequence: CDR1 LNHDA, CDR2 SQIVND (reference sequence). V trimming: 5 bases; J trimming: 5 bases; junction bases outside the gene matches: 9. The CDR3 loop is CASSFPGQGAEDTQYF. CDR3 in DNA: TGTGCCAGTAGTTTCCCCGGACAGGGGGCTGAAGATACGCAGTATTTT.

The gene calls are TRBV4-2 and TRBJ2-5; possible D gene TRBD2, 6 bases. V was shortened by 4 bases and J by 4 bases, with 13 bases between the two germline ends. CDR1 LGHNA and CDR2 YNFKEQ come from the germline V gene. This CDR3 contains 14 residues. The CDR3 region has the DNA TGTGCCAGCAGCCCACGGGAGCAAGCAGAGACCCAGTACTTC. Translation gives CASSPREQAETQYF.

In DNA form, the CDR3 reads TGTGCCAGCAGCTTGTTGGAGGGAACGGCTTCTGGGGCCAACGTCCTGACTTTC. This gives the protein CASSLLEGTASGANVLTF. This chain links TRBV5-4 with TRBJ2-6, with a weak D call TRBD2 (6 bases). The CDR3 runs to 18 residues. Trimming removed 1 base from V and 1 base from J, with 15 bases in between. The germline V gene has CDR1 SGHNT and CDR2 YYREEE (reference sequence).

V usage is TRBV2 and J usage is TRBJ2-3; TRBD1 matches 8 bases. The CDR3 has 14 amino acids. Germline CDR1 SNHLY, CDR2 FYNNEI. J lost 3 bases, V lost 5 bases, and 4 bases had no gene match. Here the CDR3 reads CASSQQGGTDTQYF. CDR3 DNA: TGTGCCAGCAGTCAACAGGGGGGAACAGATACGCAGTATTTT.

The J gene is TRBJ1-1, the V gene TRBV6-1; 8 positions agree with TRBD1. Trimming took 5 bases from V and 0 from J; bases not matched to a gene: 5. The CDR3 contains 15 residues. Looked up from germline, CDR1 is MNHNS and CDR2 is SASEGT. The CDR3 DNA reads TGTGCCAGCAGTTTACAGGGGGGGGTGAACACTGAAGCTTTCTTT. Its translation: CASSLQGGVNTEAFF.

The chain combines TRBV5-4 with TRBJ2-2; 12 nucleotides align to TRBD1. The CDR3 has 18 residues. V lost 9 bases and J lost 4; bases outside the gene matches: 16. Germline CDR1 SGHNT, CDR2 YYREEE (reference sequence). CDR3 residues: CATLKGTGGAFLTGELFF. The CDR3 bases are TGTGCCACCTTAAAGGGGACAGGGGGCGCTTTCCTCACCGGGGAGCTGTTTTTT. Complete variable domain (other parts from reference TRBV5-4 and TRBJ2-2): ETGVTQSPTHLIKTRGQQVTLRCSSQSGHNTVSWYQQALGQGPQFIFQYYREEENGRGNFPPRFSGLQFPNYSSELNVNALELDDSALYLCATLKGTGGAFLTGELFFGEGSRLTVL.

The CDR3 reads CASSFPDTDTQYF. The CDR3 DNA sequence: TGTGCCAGCAGCTTCCCCGACACGGATACGCAGTATTTT. The chain uses TRBV7-3 and TRBJ2-3; D gene uncertain. Germline V gene lookup returns CDR1 SGHTA and CDR2 FQGTGA. The V gene lost 3 bases and the J gene lost 6 bases, with 10 bases spanning the gap. There are 13 residues in the CDR3.

The chain recombines TRBV7-9 with TRBJ2-1, with D perhaps matching TRBD2 (5 bases). CDR3 size: 13 residues. V lost 1 base and J 9 bases, leaving 10 bases between the germline ends. Germline V gene data show CDR1 as SEHNR and CDR2 as FQNEAQ (reference sequence). The CDR3 DNA reads as TGTGCCAGCAGCTTAGGGGGAGAAAGTGAGCAGTTCTTC. This encodes CASSLGGESEQFF.

V is TRBV7-9 and J is TRBJ1-5, with a weak D call TRBD1 (5 bases). CDR1 SEHNR and CDR2 FQNEAQ come from the germline V gene (reference sequence). The CDR3 runs 14 residues. The V gene lost 5 bases and the J gene lost 0 bases, with 8 bases spanning the gap. The CDR3 coding sequence is TGTGCCAGCAGCGTCCAGGGTAGCAATCAGCCCCAGCATTTT. This encodes CASSVQGSNQPQHF.

This chain joins TRBV7-2 and TRBJ1-1; D uncertain. With 6 bases removed from V and 1 base from J, the gap between germline ends came to 15 bases. The germline V gene encodes CDR1 SGHTA and CDR2 FQGNSA. The CDR3 is made up of 15 amino acids. The CDR3 reads CASRTSPGTNTEAFF. The CDR3 region has the DNA TGTGCCAGCAGAACTAGTCCAGGAACGAACACTGAAGCTTTCTTT.

The CDR3 here is CASSYRASGNTGELFF. The CDR3 bases are TGCGCCAGCAGCTACCGGGCTAGCGGGAACACCGGGGAGCTGTTTTTT. This chain uses TRBV5-1 with TRBJ2-2, with 7 bases that match TRBD2. CDR1 and CDR2 from the germline V gene are SGHRS and YFSETQ. V dropped 3 bases and J dropped 1; count of bases not matched to a gene: 6. This CDR3 has 16 residues.

This clone has just one count. The V gene is TRBV21-1, the J gene TRBJ2-7; the table calls TRBD2, which could not be checked here. TRBV21-1 is reported as a pseudogene. CDR3 size: 15 residues. For the CDR3, the DNA is TGTGCCAGCAGCTATAGACTAGCGGAGCCCTACGAGCAGTACTTC. Encoded protein: CASSYRLAEPYEQYF.

Only one count was recorded for this clone. The chain is built from TRBV5-4 and TRBJ2-3, with a possible D match to TRBD2 (5 bases). CDR3 length equals 16 residues. The ends were cut back, 4 bases at V and 0 bases at J, with 15 bases in the middle. Germline assignment: CDR1 SGHNT and CDR2 YYREEE (reference sequence). The CDR3 region is CASSPKDGGSTDTQYF. CDR3 in DNA: TGTGCCAGCAGCCCGAAGGATGGCGGGAGCACAGATACGCAGTATTTT.

The J gene is TRBJ1-6, the V gene TRBV11-3, with TRBD1 as a possible D gene (5 bases). The CDR3 has 17 residues. Trimming shortened V by 5 bases and J by 10 bases, and 24 bases separated the two germline ends. Germline V gene lookup returns CDR1 SGHNT and CDR2 YENEEA. CDR3: CASSLTTSGRVGSPLHF. CDR3 coding DNA: TGTGCCAGCAGCCTAACCACGAGTGGCAGGGTTGGGTCACCCCTCCACTTT. Looking up the rest from reference TRBV11-3 and TRBJ1-6 gives the full variable domain: EAGVVQSPRYKIIEKKQPVAFWCNPISGHNTLYWYLQNLGQGPELLIRYENEEAVDDSQLPKDRFSAERLKGVDSTLKIQPAELGDSAVYLCASSLTTSGRVGSPLHFGNGTRLTVT.

The rearrangement links TRBV28 to TRBJ1-5, with 7 nucleotides matching TRBD1. Germline trimming cut 7 bases from V and 1 base from J; bases unmatched to any gene: 10. This CDR3 contains 16 residues. The germline V gene has CDR1 MDHEN and CDR2 SYDVKM. CDR3 sequence: CASTTPGGMSNQPQHF. As DNA, the CDR3 is TGTGCCAGCACTACGCCAGGGGGAATGAGCAATCAGCCCCAGCATTTT. The full variable domain, with the rest looked up from reference TRBV28 and TRBJ1-5, is DVKVTQSSRYLVKRTGEKVFLECVQDMDHENMFWYRQDPGLGLRLIYFSYDVKMKEKGDIPEGYSVSREKKERFSLILESASTNQTSMYLCASTTPGGMSNQPQHFGDGTRLSIL.

The chain couples TRBV5-5 to TRBJ2-3, with 9 bases identical to TRBD2. This CDR3 is built from 16 residues. The V gene's germline CDR1 is SGHKS and CDR2 YYEKEE (reference sequence). The V and J ends lost 0 bases and 1 base, in that order; junction bases with no gene match: 3. The CDR3 is CASSLGPSGGTDTQYF. The CDR3 region has the DNA TGTGCCAGCAGCTTGGGTCCTAGCGGGGGCACAGATACGCAGTATTTT. Looking up the rest from reference TRBV5-5 and TRBJ2-3 gives the full variable domain: DAGVTQSPTHLIKTRGQQVTLRCSPISGHKSVSWYQQVLGQGPQFIFQYYEKEERGRGNFPDRFSARQFPNYSSELNVNALLLGDSALYLCASSLGPSGGTDTQYFGPGTRLTVL.

This clone was counted a single time. The chain has TRBV30 and TRBJ2-3; 8 bases are shared with TRBD2. Germline V CDR1 and CDR2: GTSNPN, SVGIG (reference sequence). J was trimmed by 0 bases and V by 5 bases; bases with no gene match: 10. The CDR3 contains 16 residues. CDR3 DNA sequence: TGTGCCTGGTCCCGCGGGGGGCCTTCTAGCACAGATACGCAGTATTTT. This codes for CAWSRGGPSSTDTQYF.

J is TRBJ1-2 and V is TRBV11-2; the D gene is possibly TRBD1 (5 bases). Trimming pared 1 base from V and 4 bases from J, leaving 10 bases between. There are 14 residues in the CDR3. From germline, CDR1 is SGHAT and CDR2 FQNNGV. CDR3: CASSLVSGGYGYTF. The CDR3 nucleotides are TGTGCCAGCAGCTTAGTTAGCGGGGGCTATGGCTACACCTTC.